This is a list of T cell receptor beta chains from one sample in a study of cytomegalovirus exposure and HLA in healthy donors. Here immunoSEQ multiplex PCR was the method, and the copy in TCRdb shows in-frame clones only, minus some. The sample lists over 65,000 clones, 67% seen once, with less than 8% in the top ten. Sequenced input: PBMCs. These receptors all come from a woman aged 45-65 years in good health and CMV-seropositive. CDR3s include the opening cysteine and the closing phenylalanine or tryptophan. The D gene is left open where the match is weak. Size is stated for part of the rows, as once, few or many counts, or as a class when the clone is expanded.

. | TRBJ1-1 | . | TRBV25-1 | CASSDFGRNEAFF | TGTGCCAGCAGTGACTTCGGGAGAAATGAAGCTTTCTTT
. | TRBJ1-2 | . | TRBV5-1 | CASSGSSGEGGYTF | TGCGCCAGCAGCGGGTCGTCGGGGGAGGGTGGCTACACCTTC
TRBD1 | TRBJ1-6 | . | TRBV2 | CASSSDRGHASPLHF | TGTGCCAGCAGTTCGGACAGGGGGCACGCTTCACCCCTCCACTTT
TRBD1 | TRBJ1-2 | once | TRBV5-1 | CASSAGTGDPNYGYTF | TGCGCCAGCAGCGCCGGGACAGGCGATCCTAACTATGGCTACACCTTC
. | TRBJ2-6 | . | TRBV7-9 | CASSSNRVIGNVLTF | TGTGCCAGCAGCTCGAACAGGGTTATAGGGAACGTCCTGACTTTC
TRBD1 | TRBJ2-7 | . | TRBV11-2 | CASSLGQGTYEQYF | TGTGCCAGCAGCTTGGGACAGGGGACCTACGAGCAGTACTTC
TRBD1 | TRBJ1-2 | . | TRBV9 | CASGGRTGDGYTF | TGTGCCAGCGGTGGCCGGACAGGGGATGGCTACACCTTC
. | TRBJ2-2 | . | TRBV2 | CASRGQAGSGELFF | TGTGCCAGCAGAGGACAGGCGGGGAGCGGGGAGCTGTTTTTT
TRBD2 | TRBJ2-1 | . | TRBV27 | CASTDPTSGGLDEQFF | TGTGCCAGCACCGACCCGACTAGCGGGGGGTTGGATGAGCAGTTCTTC
. | TRBJ1-2 | few | TRBV25-1 | CASSDNLNYGYTF | TGTGCCAGCAGTGACAACTTAAACTATGGCTACACCTTC
TRBD1 | TRBJ1-2 | . | TRBV6-1 | CASSADRGGGYTF | TGTGCCAGCAGTGCGGACAGGGGGGGAGGCTACACCTTC
. | TRBJ1-1 | once | TRBV9 | CASSVGGGGTEAFF | TGTGCCAGCAGCGTAGGTGGGGGGGGGACTGAAGCTTTCTTT
. | TRBJ2-1 | . | TRBV9 | CASSYKLATYNEQFF | TGTGCCAGCAGCTACAAACTAGCCACCTACAATGAGCAGTTCTTC
. | TRBJ2-5 | . | TRBV5-6 | CASSHSGGGQETQYF | TGTGCCAGCAGCCACTCGGGTGGCGGGCAAGAGACCCAGTACTTC
. | TRBJ1-6 | . | TRBV7-3 | CASSVGAYNSPLHF | TGTGCCAGCAGCGTGGGCGCTTATAATTCACCCCTCCACTTT
TRBD2 | TRBJ2-3 | . | TRBV2 | CAGNIAGGPDTQYF | TGTGCCGGAAACATAGCGGGGGGGCCGGATACGCAGTATTTT
. | TRBJ1-6 | few | TRBV10-2 | CATKGDYNSPLHF | TGCGCCACCAAGGGAGACTATAATTCACCCCTCCACTTT
TRBD2 | TRBJ2-1 | . | TRBV5-6 | CASSSGLAGGAEQFF | TGTGCCAGCAGCTCAGGACTAGCGGGGGGGGCTGAGCAGTTCTTC
. | TRBJ1-1 | few | TRBV7-9 | CSSSLREGGAFF | TGTTCCAGCAGCTTACGGGAAGGGGGAGCTTTCTTT
TRBD1 | TRBJ2-2 | . | TRBV12-5 | CASGKGAGELFF | TGTGCTAGTGGGAAGGGGGCGGGGGAGCTGTTTTTT
TRBD2 | TRBJ2-5 | . | TRBV5-1 | CASSRGEQETQYF | TGCGCCAGCAGCCGGGGGGAGCAAGAGACCCAGTACTTC
TRBD1 | TRBJ1-4 | . | TRBV15 | CATSRETGDATNEKLFF | TGTGCCACCAGCAGAGAAACAGGGGATGCAACTAATGAAAAACTGTTTTTT
. | TRBJ2-1 | few | TRBV9 | CASSVDWGLSYNEQFF | TGTGCCAGCAGCGTAGACTGGGGACTGTCCTACAATGAGCAGTTCTTC
TRBD1 | TRBJ2-1 | . | TRBV4-1 | CASSQGSQGEINEQFF | TGCGCCAGCAGCCAAGGCTCCCAGGGGGAAATCAATGAGCAGTTCTTC
. | TRBJ1-3 | . | TRBV6-1 | CASSDGNSGNTIYF | TGTGCCAGCAGTGACGGGAACTCTGGAAACACCATATATTTT
TRBD2 | TRBJ2-7 | . | TRBV11-2 | CASSLGAGHEQYF | TGTGCCAGCAGCTTAGGAGCGGGGCACGAGCAGTACTTC
. | TRBJ2-5 | . | TRBV9 | CASSSLETQYF | TGTGCCTCCTCCTCCCTGGAGACCCAGTACTTC
TRBD1 | TRBJ2-3 | . | TRBV2 | CASRDRGPADTQYF | TGTGCCAGCAGGGACAGGGGGCCGGCAGATACGCAGTATTTT
. | TRBJ2-3 | . | TRBV7-9 | CASSPRQGTDTQYF | TGTGCCAGCAGCCCGAGACAGGGCACAGATACGCAGTATTTT
. | TRBJ2-3 | . | TRBV29-1 | CSVGDRPDTQYF | TGCAGCGTGGGTGACAGGCCAGATACGCAGTATTTT
TRBD1 | TRBJ1-3 | . | TRBV29-1 | CSVEDRQGGGNTIYF | TGCAGCGTTGAAGATCGACAGGGGGGCGGAAACACCATATATTTT
TRBD1 | TRBJ2-7 | . | TRBV7-9 | CASSQGAGGLYEQYF | TGTGCCAGCAGCCAGGGGGCAGGGGGCCTCTACGAGCAGTACTTC
TRBD1 | TRBJ1-1 | . | TRBV6-6 | CASSYSARGRGEAFF | TGTGCCAGCAGTTACTCGGCCAGGGGGCGAGGTGAAGCTTTCTTT
TRBD1 | TRBJ1-2 | . | TRBV7-9 | CASSPRQGTLYGYTF | TGTGCCAGCAGCCCGAGACAGGGAACCTTATATGGCTACACCTTC
. | TRBJ1-4 | few | TRBV15 | CATSRGGLVRINEKLFF | TGTGCCACCAGCAGAGGGGGGCTTGTGCGGATTAATGAAAAACTGTTTTTT
TRBD1 | TRBJ2-2 | . | TRBV7-7 | CASSKGQRTGELFF | TGTGCCAGCAGCAAGGGACAGAGGACCGGGGAGCTGTTTTTT
. | TRBJ2-1 | . | TRBV5-4 | CASSLALLGDNEQFF | TGTGCCAGCAGTCTCGCCCTCTTAGGGGACAATGAGCAGTTCTTC
TRBD1 | TRBJ2-5 | few | TRBV28 | CASSSLPGQTGETQYF | TGTGCCAGCAGCTCATTACCGGGACAGACGGGAGAGACCCAGTACTTC
. | TRBJ2-7 | . | TRBV13 | CASGPGSSPFEQYF | TGTGCCAGCGGACCGGGATCCTCTCCCTTCGAGCAGTACTTC
. | TRBJ1-4 | . | TRBV5-6 | CASGGGLLNEKLFF | TGTGCCAGCGGGGGGGGACTGCTTAATGAAAAACTGTTTTTT
TRBD1 | TRBJ2-3 | . | TRBV9 | CASSGRGPQYF | TGTGCCAGCAGCGGTAGGGGGCCGCAGTATTTT